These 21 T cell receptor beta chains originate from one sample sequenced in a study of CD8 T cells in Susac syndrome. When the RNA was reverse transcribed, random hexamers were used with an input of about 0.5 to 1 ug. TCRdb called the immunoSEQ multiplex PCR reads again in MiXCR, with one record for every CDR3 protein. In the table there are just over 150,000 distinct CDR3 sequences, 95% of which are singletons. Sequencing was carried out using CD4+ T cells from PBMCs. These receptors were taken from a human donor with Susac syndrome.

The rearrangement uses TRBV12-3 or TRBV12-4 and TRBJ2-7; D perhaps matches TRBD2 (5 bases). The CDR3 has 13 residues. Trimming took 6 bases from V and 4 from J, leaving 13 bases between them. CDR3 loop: CASSPLTNYEQYF. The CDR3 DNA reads TGTGCCAGCAGCCCCTTGACTAATTACGAGCAGTACTTC.

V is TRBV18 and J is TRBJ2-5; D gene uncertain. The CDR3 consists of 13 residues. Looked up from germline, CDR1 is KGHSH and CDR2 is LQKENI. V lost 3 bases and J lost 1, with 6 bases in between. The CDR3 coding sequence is TGTGCCAGCTCACCGTTGACCCAAGAGACCCAGTACTTC. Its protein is CASSPLTQETQYF. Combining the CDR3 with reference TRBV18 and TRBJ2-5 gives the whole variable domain NAGVMQNPRHLVRRRGQEARLRCSPMKGHSHVYWYRQLPEEGLKFMVYLQKENIIDESGMPKERFSAEFPKEGPSILRIQQVVRGDSAAYFCASSPLTQETQYFGPGTRLLVL.

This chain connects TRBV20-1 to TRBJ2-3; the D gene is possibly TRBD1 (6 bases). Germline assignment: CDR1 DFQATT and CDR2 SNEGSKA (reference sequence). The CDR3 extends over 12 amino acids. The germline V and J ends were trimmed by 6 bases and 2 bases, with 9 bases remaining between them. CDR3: CSAGAITDTQYF. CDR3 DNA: TGCAGTGCGGGGGCCATCACAGATACGCAGTATTTT.

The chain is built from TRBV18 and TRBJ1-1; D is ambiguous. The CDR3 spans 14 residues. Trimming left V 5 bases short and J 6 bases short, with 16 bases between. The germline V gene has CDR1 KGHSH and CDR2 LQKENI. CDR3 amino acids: CASSNAPASSEAFF. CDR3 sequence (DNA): TGTGCCAGCTCAAATGCGCCCGCGAGTTCTGAAGCTTTCTTT.

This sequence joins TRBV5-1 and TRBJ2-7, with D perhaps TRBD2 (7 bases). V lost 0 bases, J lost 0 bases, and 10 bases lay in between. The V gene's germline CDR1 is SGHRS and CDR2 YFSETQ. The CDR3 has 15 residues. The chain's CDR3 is CASSLDGGPSYEQYF. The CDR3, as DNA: TGCGCCAGCAGCTTGGACGGGGGGCCCTCCTACGAGCAGTACTTC.

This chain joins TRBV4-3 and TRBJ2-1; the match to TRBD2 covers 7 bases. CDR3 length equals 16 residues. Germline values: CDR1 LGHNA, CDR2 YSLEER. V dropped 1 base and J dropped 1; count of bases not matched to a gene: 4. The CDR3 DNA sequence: TGCGCCAGCAGCCAAGTGGGCGGGGGATCCTACAATGAGCAGTTCTTC. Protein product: CASSQVGGGSYNEQFF.

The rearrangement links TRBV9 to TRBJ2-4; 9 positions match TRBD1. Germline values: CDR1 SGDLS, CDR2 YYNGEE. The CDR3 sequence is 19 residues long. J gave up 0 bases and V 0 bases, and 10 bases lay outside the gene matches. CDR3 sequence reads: CASSVGGDRVNLAKNIQYF. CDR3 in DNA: TGTGCCAGCAGCGTAGGAGGGGACAGGGTCAATCTAGCCAAAAACATTCAGTACTTC.

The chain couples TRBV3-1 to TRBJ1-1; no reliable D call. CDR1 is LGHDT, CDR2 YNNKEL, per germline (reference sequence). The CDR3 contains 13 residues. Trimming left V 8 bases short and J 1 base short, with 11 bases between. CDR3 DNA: TGTGCCAGCTCGGACTGGGCGAACACTGAAGCTTTCTTT. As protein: CASSDWANTEAFF.

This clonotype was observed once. In DNA, the CDR3 is TGCAGTGCTAGCCAACTAGCGGGGGGAGAGACCCAGTACTTC. This codes for CSASQLAGGETQYF. This chain links TRBV20-1 with TRBJ2-5, with 12 nucleotides matching TRBD2. The CDR3 length is 14 residues. Germline trimming cut 3 bases from V and 4 bases from J; bases unmatched to any gene: 3. Germline values: CDR1 DFQATT, CDR2 SNEGSKA (reference sequence).

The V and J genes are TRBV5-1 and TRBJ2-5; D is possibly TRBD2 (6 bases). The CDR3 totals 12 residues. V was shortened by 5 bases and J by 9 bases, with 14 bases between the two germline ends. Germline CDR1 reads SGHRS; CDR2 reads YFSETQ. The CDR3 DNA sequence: TGCGCCAGCAGGGTCGGGTCGGGGGCCCAGTACTTC. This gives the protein CASRVGSGAQYF.

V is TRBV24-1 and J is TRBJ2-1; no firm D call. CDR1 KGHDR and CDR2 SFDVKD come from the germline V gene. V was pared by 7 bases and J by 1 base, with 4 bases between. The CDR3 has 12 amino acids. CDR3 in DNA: TGTGCCACCAGGGGGTCCTACAATGAGCAGTTCTTC. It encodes CATRGSYNEQFF.

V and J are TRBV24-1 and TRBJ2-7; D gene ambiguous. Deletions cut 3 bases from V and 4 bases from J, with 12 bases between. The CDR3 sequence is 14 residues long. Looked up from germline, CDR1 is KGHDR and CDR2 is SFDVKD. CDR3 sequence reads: CATSDPSGRYEQYF. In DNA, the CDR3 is TGTGCCACCAGTGATCCCTCGGGTCGGTACGAGCAGTACTTC.

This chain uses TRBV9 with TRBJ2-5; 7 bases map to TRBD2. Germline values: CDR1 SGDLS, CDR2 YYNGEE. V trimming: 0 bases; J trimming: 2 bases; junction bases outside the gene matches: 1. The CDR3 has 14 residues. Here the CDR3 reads CASSVAGLQETQYF. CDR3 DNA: TGTGCCAGCAGCGTAGCGGGACTACAAGAGACCCAGTACTTC.

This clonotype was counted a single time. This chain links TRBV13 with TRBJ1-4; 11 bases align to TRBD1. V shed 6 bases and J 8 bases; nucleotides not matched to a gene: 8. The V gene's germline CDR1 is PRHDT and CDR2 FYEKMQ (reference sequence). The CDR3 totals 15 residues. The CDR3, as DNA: TGTGCCAGCAGTTCGGACAGGGGGCAAAAGGAAAAACTGTTTTTT. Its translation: CASSSDRGQKEKLFF.

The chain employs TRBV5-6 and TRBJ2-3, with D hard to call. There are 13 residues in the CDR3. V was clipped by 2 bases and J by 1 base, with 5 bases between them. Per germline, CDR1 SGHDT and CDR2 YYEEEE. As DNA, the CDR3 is TGTGCCAGCAGCTTAACCCGCACAGATACGCAGTATTTT. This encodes CASSLTRTDTQYF.

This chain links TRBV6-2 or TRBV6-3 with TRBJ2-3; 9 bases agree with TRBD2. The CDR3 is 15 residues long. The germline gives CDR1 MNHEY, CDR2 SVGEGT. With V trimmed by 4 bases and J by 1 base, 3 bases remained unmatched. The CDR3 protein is CASSSPSGGTDTQYF. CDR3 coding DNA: TGTGCCAGCAGTTCACCTAGCGGGGGCACAGATACGCAGTATTTT.

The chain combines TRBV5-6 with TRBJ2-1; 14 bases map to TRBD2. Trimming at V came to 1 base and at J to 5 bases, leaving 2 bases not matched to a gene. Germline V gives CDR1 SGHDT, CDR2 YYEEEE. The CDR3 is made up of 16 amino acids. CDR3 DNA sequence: TGTGCCAGCAGCTTGATGGGACTAGCGGGGGACAATGAGCAGTTCTTC. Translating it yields CASSLMGLAGDNEQFF.

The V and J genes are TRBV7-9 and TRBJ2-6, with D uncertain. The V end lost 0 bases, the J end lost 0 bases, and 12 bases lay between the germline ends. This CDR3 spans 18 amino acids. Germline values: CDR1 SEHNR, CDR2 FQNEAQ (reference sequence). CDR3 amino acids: CASSLAVGPSSGANVLTF. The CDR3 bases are TGTGCCAGCAGCTTAGCGGTCGGGCCTAGCTCTGGGGCCAACGTCCTGACTTTC.

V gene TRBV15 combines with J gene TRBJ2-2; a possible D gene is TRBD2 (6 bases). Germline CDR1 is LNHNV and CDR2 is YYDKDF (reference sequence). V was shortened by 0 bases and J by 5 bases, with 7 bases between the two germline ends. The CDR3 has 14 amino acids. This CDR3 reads CATSREGGTGELFF. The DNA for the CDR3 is TGTGCCACCAGCAGAGAGGGAGGAACCGGGGAGCTGTTTTTT.

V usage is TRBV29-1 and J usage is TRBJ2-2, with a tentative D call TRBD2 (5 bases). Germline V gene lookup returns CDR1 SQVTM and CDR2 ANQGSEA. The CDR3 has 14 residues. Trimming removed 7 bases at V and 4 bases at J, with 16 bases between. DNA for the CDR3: TGCAGCGCCAGGACTCTCTACGGCACCGGGGAGCTGTTTTTT. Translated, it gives CSARTLYGTGELFF.

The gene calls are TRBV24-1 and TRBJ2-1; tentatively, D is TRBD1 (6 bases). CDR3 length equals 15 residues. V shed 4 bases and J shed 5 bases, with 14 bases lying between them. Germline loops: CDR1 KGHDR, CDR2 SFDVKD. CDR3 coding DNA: TGTGCCACCAGTGACCCAGGGGACGACAACAATGAGCAGTTCTTC. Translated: CATSDPGDDNNEQFF.